This entry lists 32 T cell receptor beta chains sequenced from one sample in a study of cytomegalovirus exposure and HLA in healthy donors. The PCR made use of 60 Vbeta and 13 Jbeta primers. Sequenced by immunoSEQ multiplex PCR; TCRdb stores in-frame clones only, minus some. The table has around 150,000 clones, roughly 77% seen once; the top ten hold roughly 3.4%. Sample: PBMCs. These receptors all stem from a human donor in good health.

This sequence joins TRBV5-6 and TRBJ2-1; D is perhaps TRBD2 (5 bases). Per the germline V gene, CDR1 is SGHDT and CDR2 is YYEEEE. The CDR3 is 12 residues long. V shed 3 bases and J shed 9 bases, with 10 bases lying between them. Here the CDR3 DNA reads TGTGCCAGCAGCTACGGACTGGGTGAGCAGTTCTTC. Translated, it gives CASSYGLGEQFF.

This clone is a singleton in its sample. The J gene is TRBJ2-7, the V gene TRBV27, with 11 bases aligning to TRBD2. This CDR3 contains 14 residues. The V and J ends lost 8 bases and 3 bases, in that order; junction bases with no gene match: 6. Per the germline V gene, CDR1 is MNHEY and CDR2 is SMNVEV (reference sequence). The DNA of the CDR3 is TGTGCCAGCTCCTTAGCGGGAGGGCACTACGAGCAGTACTTC. Translating it yields CASSLAGGHYEQYF.

V is TRBV30 and J is TRBJ1-2, with a possible D match to TRBD1 (5 bases). Germline V lookup: CDR1 GTSNPN, CDR2 SVGIG (reference sequence). Trimming took 5 bases from V and 6 from J, leaving 19 bases between them. This CDR3 region has 14 residues. The CDR3 loop is CAWGWAGLLNGYTF. The CDR3 DNA sequence: TGTGCCTGGGGTTGGGCGGGGCTTTTGAATGGCTACACCTTC.

V gene TRBV27 combines with J gene TRBJ1-1; no reliable D call. The CDR3 has 14 amino acids. CDR1 and CDR2 from the germline V gene are MNHEY and SMNVEV (reference sequence). V was trimmed by 7 bases and J by 6 bases, leaving 18 bases between them. The CDR3 DNA follows: TGTGCCAGCAACGGGGTATGGGATTCCGCTGAAGCTTTCTTT. Translated, it gives CASNGVWDSAEAFF.

The chain combines TRBV4-1 with TRBJ2-7, with TRBD2 identical over 8 bases. The CDR3 sequence is 12 residues long. The V gene's germline CDR1 is MGHRA and CDR2 YSYEKL. V lost 3 bases to trimming and J lost 6 bases; unmatched junction nucleotides: 1. CDR3 coding DNA: TGCGCCAGCAGCCATCTAGCGGGCGAGCAGTACTTC. Protein sequence: CASSHLAGEQYF.

This clone was recorded a few times. The chain links TRBV5-1 to TRBJ2-7, with TRBD1 as a possible D gene (6 bases). The CDR3 loop spans 14 amino acids. The germline V gene encodes CDR1 SGHRS and CDR2 YFSETQ. With 0 bases removed from V and 3 bases from J, the gap between germline ends came to 10 bases. This chain's CDR3 is CASSLAGAGYEQYF. CDR3 bases: TGCGCCAGCAGCTTGGCAGGGGCTGGCTACGAGCAGTACTTC. The complete variable domain, with remaining parts taken from reference TRBV5-1 and TRBJ2-7, reads KAGVTQTPRYLIKTRGQQVTLSCSPISGHRSVSWYQQTPGQGLQFLFEYFSETQRNKGNFPGRFSGRQFSNSRSEMNVSTLELGDSALYLCASSLAGAGYEQYFGPGTRLTVT.

The rearrangement links TRBV18 to TRBJ1-1; D may be TRBD1 (5 bases). The CDR3 runs 13 residues. V was clipped by 4 bases and J by 1 base, with 7 bases between them. Germline V gene lookup returns CDR1 KGHSH and CDR2 LQKENI. The CDR3: CASSRQGNTEAFF. Here the CDR3 DNA reads TGTGCCAGCTCACGGCAGGGGAACACTGAAGCTTTCTTT.

The genes are TRBV2 and TRBJ1-2; perhaps TRBD1 as D (5 bases). Per germline, CDR1 SNHLY and CDR2 FYNNEI. CDR3 length: 13 amino acids. The V end was cut by 11 bases, the J end by 4 bases, with 17 bases between. The CDR3 sequence is CAWIKGLGYGYTF. The CDR3 bases are TGTGCCTGGATCAAGGGGCTTGGCTATGGCTACACCTTC.

This chain joins TRBV6-6 and TRBJ1-5; TRBD1 agrees at 8 bases. V shed 6 bases, J shed 3 bases, and the junction held 7 bases outside the gene matches. Germline CDR1 is MNHNY and CDR2 is SVGAGI (reference sequence). This CDR3 contains 15 residues. The CDR3 spells CASSWTGNNNQPQHF. The CDR3 DNA is TGTGCCAGCAGCTGGACAGGGAACAACAATCAGCCCCAGCATTTT.

This clone has a single count. The rearrangement links TRBV6-5 to TRBJ1-2; 7 nucleotides align to TRBD1. The germline CDR1 and CDR2 sequences are MNHEY and SVGAGI. V shed 2 bases and J 8 bases; nucleotides not matched to a gene: 11. The CDR3 totals 15 residues. The CDR3 sequence is CASSYGRDRGWGYTF. CDR3 DNA sequence: TGTGCCAGCAGTTACGGTCGGGACAGAGGTTGGGGCTACACCTTC.

V gene TRBV28 combines with J gene TRBJ2-6, with unresolved D. Germline-derived CDR1 and CDR2 are MDHEN and SYDVKM. The CDR3 totals 18 residues. The germline V and J ends were trimmed by 6 bases and 0 bases, with 18 bases remaining between them. CDR3 sequence: CASRSKWRMVSGANVLTF. CDR3 nucleotides: TGTGCCAGCAGGTCAAAATGGAGAATGGTCTCTGGGGCCAACGTCCTGACTTTC.

The chain couples TRBV15 to TRBJ1-1; tentative D call: TRBD1 (6 bases). The V and J ends lost 1 base and 4 bases respectively, with 13 bases between them. Per the germline V gene, CDR1 is LNHNV and CDR2 is YYDKDF (reference sequence). CDR3 length equals 15 residues. The DNA for the CDR3 is TGTGCCACCAGCAGAGCTGCCGGGACACTCACTGAAGCTTTCTTT. It specifies CATSRAAGTLTEAFF.

The CDR3 bases are TGTGCCAGCAGCTTGACACGGCAGAGGGTCGGGGAGCTGTTTTTT. Translation gives CASSLTRQRVGELFF. The chain links TRBV7-2 to TRBJ2-2, with D perhaps matching TRBD2 (5 bases). The CDR3 has 15 amino acids. Germline V gene sequence: CDR1 SGHTA, CDR2 FQGNSA. Trimming removed 3 bases from V and 7 bases from J, with 15 bases in between. The full variable domain, with the rest looked up from reference TRBV7-2 and TRBJ2-2, is GAGVSQSPSNKVTEKGKDVELRCDPISGHTALYWYRQSLGQGLEFLIYFQGNSAPDKSGLPSDRFSAERTGGSVSTLTIQRTQQEDSAVYLCASSLTRQRVGELFFGEGSRLTVL.

The chain recombines TRBV30 with TRBJ2-1; D may be TRBD1 (6 bases). This CDR3 spans 13 amino acids. Trimming removed 0 bases at V and 5 bases at J, with 8 bases between. CDR1 is GTSNPN and CDR2 is SVGIG in the germline V gene (reference sequence). CDR3 in amino acids: CAWSVGGDNEQFF. The CDR3 DNA is TGTGCCTGGAGTGTAGGGGGTGACAATGAGCAGTTCTTC.

The rearrangement uses TRBV7-9 and TRBJ2-7; 10 positions agree with TRBD1. Per germline, CDR1 SEHNR and CDR2 FQNEAQ (reference sequence). The V gene end was trimmed by 1 base and the J gene end by 6 bases; junction bases not matched to a gene: 3. The CDR3 consists of 14 residues. CDR3 sequence: CASSLGDRGLEQYF. CDR3 coding DNA: TGTGCCAGCAGCTTAGGGGACAGGGGTCTCGAGCAGTACTTC.

This chain connects TRBV7-8 to TRBJ1-4, with a possible D match to TRBD1 (5 bases). This CDR3 region has 14 residues. Germline V lookup: CDR1 SGHVS, CDR2 FQNEAQ. V lost 4 bases and J lost 8, with 14 bases in between. The CDR3 sequence: CASSSFGGGEKLFF. The CDR3 DNA is TGTGCCAGCAGCTCGTTCGGGGGTGGGGAAAAACTGTTTTTT.

The chain uses TRBV4-1 and TRBJ1-4; TRBD1 agrees at 9 bases. Trimming at V came to 1 base and at J to 6 bases, leaving 0 bases not matched to a gene. Germline CDR1 MGHRA, CDR2 YSYEKL. The CDR3 covers 14 residues. CDR3 in amino acids: CASSQGDRDEKLFF. The CDR3, as DNA: TGCGCCAGCAGCCAAGGGGACAGGGATGAAAAACTGTTTTTT.

The gene calls are TRBV7-9 and TRBJ1-1; D call uncertain. CDR3 size: 15 residues. Per germline, CDR1 SEHNR and CDR2 FQNEAQ (reference sequence). With 0 bases removed from V and 0 bases from J, the gap between germline ends came to 8 bases. Here the CDR3 DNA reads TGTGCCAGCAGCTTAGCGCTAGGATTGAACACTGAAGCTTTCTTT. This gives the protein CASSLALGLNTEAFF.

This clone was detected only a few times. This chain links TRBV25-1 with TRBJ2-5; tentative D call: TRBD1 (5 bases). The DNA matches TRBJ2-7 better at its end, which makes the J call doubtful. Germline V lookup: CDR1 MGHDK, CDR2 SYGVNS. The CDR3 is 13 residues long. The CDR3 bases are TGTGCCAGCAGTGACAGGGCGTTCGGCGAGCAGTACTTC. This gives the protein CASSDRAFGEQYF.

This chain links TRBV7-9 with TRBJ2-1; 8 bases fit TRBD2. Germline V CDR1 and CDR2: SEHNR, FQNEAQ (reference sequence). V was pared by 4 bases and J by 0 bases, with 2 bases of the junction left unmatched. This CDR3 has 15 residues. CDR3 loop: CASSSSGRSYNEQFF. CDR3 bases: TGTGCCAGCAGCTCTAGCGGGCGCTCCTACAATGAGCAGTTCTTC.

The rearrangement links TRBV19 to TRBJ2-1; TRBD1 is a possible D gene (6 bases). In germline, CDR1 is LNHDA, CDR2 SQIVND (reference sequence). CDR3 length equals 13 residues. V lost 5 bases, J lost 5 bases, and 10 bases lay in between. This CDR3 reads CASSSGGNNEQFF. CDR3 nucleotide sequence: TGTGCCAGTAGTTCTGGGGGCAACAATGAGCAGTTCTTC.

This clone was counted once. The rearrangement joins TRBV5-1 to TRBJ2-2; no clear D gene. The CDR3 contains 13 residues. V lost 0 bases and J 5 bases, leaving 5 bases between the germline ends. CDR1 SGHRS and CDR2 YFSETQ come from the germline V gene. The CDR3: CASSLGQTGELFF. The DNA of the CDR3 is TGCGCCAGCAGCTTGGGGCAAACCGGGGAGCTGTTTTTT.

The rearrangement uses TRBV9 and TRBJ2-2; D remains unclear. Per germline, CDR1 SGDLS and CDR2 YYNGEE. The length of the CDR3 is 13 residues. Trimming removed 4 bases at V and 4 bases at J, with 8 bases between. The CDR3 DNA sequence: TGTGCCAGCAGCCTTGAGGTCACCGGGGAGCTGTTTTTT. It encodes CASSLEVTGELFF.

The chain uses TRBV5-1 and TRBJ2-1, with no clear D. Germline V CDR1 and CDR2: SGHRS, YFSETQ. Trimming shortened V by 7 bases and J by 3 bases, and 17 bases separated the two germline ends. This CDR3 has 15 residues. The CDR3 nucleotides read TGCGCCAGCTCTCCCCAGCGAGGTGACTACAATGAGCAGTTCTTC. It codes for CASSPQRGDYNEQFF.

V and J are TRBV2 and TRBJ2-1; 8 positions agree with TRBD2. Germline CDR1 reads SNHLY; CDR2 reads FYNNEI. V was pared by 6 bases and J by 6 bases, with 10 bases of the junction left unmatched. The CDR3 sequence is 15 residues long. CDR3 loop: CASREPGGGGNEQFF. CDR3 coding DNA: TGTGCCAGCAGGGAGCCGGGGGGGGGTGGCAATGAGCAGTTCTTC.

The chain employs TRBV19 and TRBJ1-5, with D uncertain. This CDR3 spans 14 amino acids. Germline-derived CDR1 and CDR2 are LNHDA and SQIVND (reference sequence). Trimming took off 3 bases at V and 5 bases at J, with 11 bases between the two ends. For the CDR3, the DNA is TGTGCCAGTAGTATTGGCAGTATCGATCAGCCCCAGCATTTT. Translating gives CASSIGSIDQPQHF. The full variable domain, its missing parts supplied by reference TRBV19 and TRBJ1-5, is DGGITQSPKYLFRKEGQNVTLSCEQNLNHDAMYWYRQDPGQGLRLIYYSQIVNDFQKGDIAEGYSVSREKKESFPLTVTSAQKNPTAFYLCASSIGSIDQPQHFGDGTRLSIL.

The chain recombines TRBV27 with TRBJ2-5, with 12 bases that match TRBD1. This CDR3 contains 17 residues. V shed 4 bases and J 5 bases; nucleotides not matched to a gene: 11. Germline V gene sequence: CDR1 MNHEY, CDR2 SMNVEV (reference sequence). The CDR3: CASSSLDGTGGAETQYF. CDR3 bases: TGTGCCAGCAGTTCCCTCGATGGGACAGGGGGCGCGGAGACCCAGTACTTC.

In this sample, this clone turned up once. The chain uses TRBV5-4 and TRBJ2-3, with unresolved D. Looked up from germline, CDR1 is SGHNT and CDR2 is YYREEE (reference sequence). V was pared by 4 bases and J by 1 base, with 4 bases between. The CDR3 extends over 12 amino acids. For the CDR3, the DNA is TGTGCCAGCAGCACAGGCACAGATACGCAGTATTTT. Protein product: CASSTGTDTQYF.

V gene TRBV11-3 combines with J gene TRBJ2-1, with TRBD2 matching over 11 bases. In germline, CDR1 is SGHNT, CDR2 YENEEA. There are 15 residues in the CDR3. J lost 2 bases, V lost 4 bases, and 1 base had no gene match. Here the CDR3 DNA reads TGTGCCAGCAGCTCACTAGCGGGAGCCTACAATGAGCAGTTCTTC. Translating gives CASSSLAGAYNEQFF.

The chain combines TRBV28 with TRBJ1-3; no reliable D call. CDR3 length: 12 amino acids. Trimming pared 7 bases from V and 2 bases from J, leaving 6 bases between. Per the germline V gene, CDR1 is MDHEN and CDR2 is SYDVKM. CDR3 in amino acids: CASMEPGNTIYF. The DNA of the CDR3 is TGTGCCAGCATGGAGCCTGGAAACACCATATATTTT.

The V call is TRBV19, the J call TRBJ1-1; possible D gene TRBD1, 5 bases. CDR1 and CDR2 (germline): LNHDA, SQIVND (reference sequence). V dropped 7 bases and J dropped 1 base, with 28 bases sitting between them. The CDR3 is 19 amino acids. CDR3 DNA sequence: TGTGCCAGTATTGGTATTTACCAGGGATTGTTAAGTGGGAACACTGAAGCTTTCTTT. This codes for CASIGIYQGLLSGNTEAFF.

The genes are TRBV7-2 and TRBJ1-5; 7 bases align to TRBD1. The germline V gene has CDR1 SGHTA and CDR2 FQGNSA. The CDR3 extends over 13 amino acids. The trim removed 5 bases at V and 7 bases at J, leaving 5 bases unmatched. CDR3 sequence (DNA): TGTGCCAGCAGCGAAGACAGGGACCAGCCCCAGCATTTT. Translating it yields CASSEDRDQPQHF.